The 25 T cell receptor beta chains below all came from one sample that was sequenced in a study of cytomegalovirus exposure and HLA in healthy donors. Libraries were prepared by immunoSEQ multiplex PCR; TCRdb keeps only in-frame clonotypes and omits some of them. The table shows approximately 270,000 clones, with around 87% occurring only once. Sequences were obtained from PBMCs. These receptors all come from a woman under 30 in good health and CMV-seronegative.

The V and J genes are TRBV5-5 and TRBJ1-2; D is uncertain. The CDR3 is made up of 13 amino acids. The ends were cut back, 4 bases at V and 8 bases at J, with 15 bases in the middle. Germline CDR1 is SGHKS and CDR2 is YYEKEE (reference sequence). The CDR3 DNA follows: TGTGCCAGCAGCATAGGTACGACGGAGGGCTACACCTTC. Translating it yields CASSIGTTEGYTF.

The CDR3 loop is CASRTDRDDGYTF. In DNA form, the CDR3 reads TGTGCCAGTAGGACAGACAGGGATGATGGCTACACCTTC. The chain joins TRBV19 to TRBJ1-2, with 7 bases that match TRBD1. CDR1 and CDR2 from the germline V gene are LNHDA and SQIVND (reference sequence). The CDR3 is 13 residues long. V dropped 6 bases and J dropped 6; count of bases not matched to a gene: 7. The whole variable domain, remainder taken from reference TRBV19 and TRBJ1-2, is DGGITQSPKYLFRKEGQNVTLSCEQNLNHDAMYWYRQDPGQGLRLIYYSQIVNDFQKGDIAEGYSVSREKKESFPLTVTSAQKNPTAFYLCASRTDRDDGYTFGSGTRLTVV.

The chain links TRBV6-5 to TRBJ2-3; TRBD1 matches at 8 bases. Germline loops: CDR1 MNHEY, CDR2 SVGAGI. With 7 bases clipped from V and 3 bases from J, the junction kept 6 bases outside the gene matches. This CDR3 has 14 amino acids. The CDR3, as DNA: TGTGCCAGCATAGGCAGGGGGCGGACAGATACGCAGTATTTT. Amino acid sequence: CASIGRGRTDTQYF.

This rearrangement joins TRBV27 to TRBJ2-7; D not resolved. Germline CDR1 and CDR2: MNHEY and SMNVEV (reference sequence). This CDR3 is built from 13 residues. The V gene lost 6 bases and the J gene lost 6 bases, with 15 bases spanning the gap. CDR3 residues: CASRATSRFEQYV. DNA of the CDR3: TGTGCCAGCAGAGCCACGTCGAGGTTCGAGCAGTACGTC.

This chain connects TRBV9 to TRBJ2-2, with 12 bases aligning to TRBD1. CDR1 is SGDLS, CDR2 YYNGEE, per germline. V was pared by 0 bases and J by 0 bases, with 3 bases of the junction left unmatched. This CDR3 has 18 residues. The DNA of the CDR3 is TGTGCCAGCAGCGTAGAGGGGACAGGGGGCGCGAACACCGGGGAGCTGTTTTTT. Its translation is CASSVEGTGGANTGELFF.

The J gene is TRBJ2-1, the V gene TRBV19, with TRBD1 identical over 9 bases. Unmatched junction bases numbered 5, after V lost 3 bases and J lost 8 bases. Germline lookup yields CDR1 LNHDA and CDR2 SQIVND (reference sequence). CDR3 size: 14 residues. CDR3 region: CASSIDTGGDEQFF. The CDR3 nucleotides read TGTGCCAGTAGTATCGACACAGGGGGCGATGAGCAGTTCTTC.

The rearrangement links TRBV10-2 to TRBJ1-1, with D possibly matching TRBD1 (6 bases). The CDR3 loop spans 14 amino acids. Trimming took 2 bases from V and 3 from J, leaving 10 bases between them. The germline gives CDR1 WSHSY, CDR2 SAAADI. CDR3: CASSEGGADTEAFF. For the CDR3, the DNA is TGCGCCAGCAGTGAGGGGGGGGCTGACACTGAAGCTTTCTTT.

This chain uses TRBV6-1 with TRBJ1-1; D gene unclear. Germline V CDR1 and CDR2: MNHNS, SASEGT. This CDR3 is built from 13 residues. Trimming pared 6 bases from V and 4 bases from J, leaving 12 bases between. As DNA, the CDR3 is TGTGCCAGCAGGGAGAACCTGAGCACTGAAGCTTTCTTT. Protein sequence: CASRENLSTEAFF.

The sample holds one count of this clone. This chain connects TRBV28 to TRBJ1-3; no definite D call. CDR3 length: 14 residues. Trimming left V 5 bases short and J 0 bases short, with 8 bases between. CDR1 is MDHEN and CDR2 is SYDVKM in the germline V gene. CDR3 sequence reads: CASSPRSSGNTIYF. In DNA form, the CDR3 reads TGTGCCAGCAGTCCTAGAAGCTCTGGAAACACCATATATTTT.

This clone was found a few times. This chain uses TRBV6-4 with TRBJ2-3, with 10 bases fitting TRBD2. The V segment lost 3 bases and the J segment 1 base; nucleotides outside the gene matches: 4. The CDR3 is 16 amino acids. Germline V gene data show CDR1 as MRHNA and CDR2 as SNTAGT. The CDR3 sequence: CASSESGTSGTDTQYF. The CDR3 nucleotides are TGTGCCAGCAGTGAATCCGGGACTAGCGGCACAGATACGCAGTATTTT.

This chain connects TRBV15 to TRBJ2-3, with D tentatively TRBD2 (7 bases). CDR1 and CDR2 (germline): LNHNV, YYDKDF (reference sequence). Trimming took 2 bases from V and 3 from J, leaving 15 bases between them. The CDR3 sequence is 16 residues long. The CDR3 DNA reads TGTGCCACCAGCAGAACACCCGGGGGGCGGACAGATACGCAGTATTTT. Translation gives CATSRTPGGRTDTQYF.

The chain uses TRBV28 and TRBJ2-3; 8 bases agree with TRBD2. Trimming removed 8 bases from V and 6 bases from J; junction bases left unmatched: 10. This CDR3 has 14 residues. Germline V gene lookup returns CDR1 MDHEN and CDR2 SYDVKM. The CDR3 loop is CASQTGGPGDTQYF. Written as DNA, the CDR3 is TGTGCCAGCCAGACGGGGGGGCCAGGGGATACGCAGTATTTT.

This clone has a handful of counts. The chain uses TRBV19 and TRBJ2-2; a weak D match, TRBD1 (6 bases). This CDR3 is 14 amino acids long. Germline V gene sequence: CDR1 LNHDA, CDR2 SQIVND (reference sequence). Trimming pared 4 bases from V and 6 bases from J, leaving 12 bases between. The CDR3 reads CASSTEQGPGELFF. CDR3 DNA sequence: TGTGCCAGTAGTACGGAACAGGGCCCCGGGGAGCTGTTTTTT.

CDR3 bases: TGTGCCAGCAGTCCTTCCAGGGGCGGGAACACTGAAGCTTTCTTT. The encoded protein is CASSPSRGGNTEAFF. The chain combines TRBV27 with TRBJ1-1; weak D call: TRBD1 (6 bases). Germline CDR1 and CDR2: MNHEY and SMNVEV (reference sequence). V was trimmed by 5 bases and J by 1 base, leaving 14 bases between them. CDR3 size: 15 residues.

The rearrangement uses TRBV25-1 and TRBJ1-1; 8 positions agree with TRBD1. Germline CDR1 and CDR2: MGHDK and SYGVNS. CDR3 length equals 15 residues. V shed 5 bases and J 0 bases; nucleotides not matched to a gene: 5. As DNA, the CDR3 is TGTGCCAGCAGTACCCGACAGGGGATGAACACTGAAGCTTTCTTT. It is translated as CASSTRQGMNTEAFF. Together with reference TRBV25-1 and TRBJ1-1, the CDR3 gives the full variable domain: EADIYQTPRYLVIGTGKKITLECSQTMGHDKMYWYQQDPGMELHLIHYSYGVNSTEKGDLSSESTVSRIRTEHFPLTLESARPSHTSQYLCASSTRQGMNTEAFFGQGTRLTVV.

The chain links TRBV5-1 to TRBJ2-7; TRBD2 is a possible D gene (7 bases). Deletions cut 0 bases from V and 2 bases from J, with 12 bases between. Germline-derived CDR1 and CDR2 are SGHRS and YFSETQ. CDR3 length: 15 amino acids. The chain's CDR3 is CASSLGQGTTYEQYF. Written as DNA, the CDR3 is TGCGCCAGCAGCTTGGGTCAGGGGACTACCTACGAGCAGTACTTC.

The CDR3 nucleotides read TGTGCCAGCAGCTCCCCGGTGGGGCTAGATACGCAGTATTTT. As protein: CASSSPVGLDTQYF. V gene TRBV7-9 combines with J gene TRBJ2-3; D is perhaps TRBD1 (5 bases). The V gene's germline CDR1 is SEHNR and CDR2 FQNEAQ (reference sequence). Trimming removed 4 bases from V and 5 bases from J, with 13 bases in between. This CDR3 is built from 14 residues. Complete variable domain (other parts from reference TRBV7-9 and TRBJ2-3): DTGVSQNPRHKITKRGQNVTFRCDPISEHNRLYWYRQTLGQGPEFLTYFQNEAQLEKSRLLSDRFSAERPKGSFSTLEIQRTEQGDSAMYLCASSSPVGLDTQYFGPGTRLTVL.

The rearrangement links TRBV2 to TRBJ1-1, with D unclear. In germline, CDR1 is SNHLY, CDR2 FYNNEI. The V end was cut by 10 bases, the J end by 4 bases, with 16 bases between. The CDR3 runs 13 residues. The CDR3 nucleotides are TGTGCCACCGAGGCCCCTTTCAGCACTGAAGCTTTCTTT. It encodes CATEAPFSTEAFF.

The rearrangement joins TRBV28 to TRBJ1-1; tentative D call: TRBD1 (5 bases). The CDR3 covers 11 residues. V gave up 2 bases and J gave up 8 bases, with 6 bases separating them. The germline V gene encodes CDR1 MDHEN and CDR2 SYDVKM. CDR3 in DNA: TGTGCCAGCAGTTTACAGGGAGAAGCTTTCTTT. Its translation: CASSLQGEAFF.

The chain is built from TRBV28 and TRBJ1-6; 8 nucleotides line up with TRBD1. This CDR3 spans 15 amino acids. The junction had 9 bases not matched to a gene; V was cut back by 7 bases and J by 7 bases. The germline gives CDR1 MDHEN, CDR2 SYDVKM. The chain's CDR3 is CASNLGTGGNSPLHF. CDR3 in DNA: TGTGCCAGCAATCTCGGGACAGGCGGAAATTCACCCCTCCACTTT.

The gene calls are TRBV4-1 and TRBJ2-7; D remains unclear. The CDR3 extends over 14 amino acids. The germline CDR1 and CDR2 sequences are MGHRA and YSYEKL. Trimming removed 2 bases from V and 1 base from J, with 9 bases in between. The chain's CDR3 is CASSQTQLSYEQYF. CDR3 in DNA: TGCGCCAGCAGCCAAACACAGTTGTCCTACGAGCAGTACTTC.

The CDR3 region has the DNA TGCGCCAGCAGTGAGAGCCCCCTCGACTGGGGCATAGATACGCAGTATTTT. It specifies CASSESPLDWGIDTQYF. The chain recombines TRBV10-2 with TRBJ2-3; TRBD1 is a possible D gene (5 bases). V was clipped by 2 bases and J by 5 bases, with 20 bases between them. This CDR3 has 17 amino acids. Per germline, CDR1 WSHSY and CDR2 SAAADI.

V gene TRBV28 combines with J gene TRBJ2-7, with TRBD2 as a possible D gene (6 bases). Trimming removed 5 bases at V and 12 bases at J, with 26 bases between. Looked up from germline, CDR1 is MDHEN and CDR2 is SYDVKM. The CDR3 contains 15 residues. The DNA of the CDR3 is TGTGCCAGCAGTCTACAAGAAGCCGGGACTGCTACACTGTACTTC. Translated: CASSLQEAGTATLYF.

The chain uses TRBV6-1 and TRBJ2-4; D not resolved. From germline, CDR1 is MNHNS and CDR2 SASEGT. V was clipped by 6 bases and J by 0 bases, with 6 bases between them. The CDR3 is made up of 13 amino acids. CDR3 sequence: CASRASAKNIQYF. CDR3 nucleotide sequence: TGTGCCAGCAGGGCTTCAGCCAAAAACATTCAGTACTTC.

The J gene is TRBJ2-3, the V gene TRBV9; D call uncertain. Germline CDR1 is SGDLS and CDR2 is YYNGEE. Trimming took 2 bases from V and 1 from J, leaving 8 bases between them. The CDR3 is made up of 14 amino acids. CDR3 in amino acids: CASSVKQGTDTQYF. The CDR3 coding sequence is TGTGCCAGCAGCGTCAAGCAGGGCACAGATACGCAGTATTTT.